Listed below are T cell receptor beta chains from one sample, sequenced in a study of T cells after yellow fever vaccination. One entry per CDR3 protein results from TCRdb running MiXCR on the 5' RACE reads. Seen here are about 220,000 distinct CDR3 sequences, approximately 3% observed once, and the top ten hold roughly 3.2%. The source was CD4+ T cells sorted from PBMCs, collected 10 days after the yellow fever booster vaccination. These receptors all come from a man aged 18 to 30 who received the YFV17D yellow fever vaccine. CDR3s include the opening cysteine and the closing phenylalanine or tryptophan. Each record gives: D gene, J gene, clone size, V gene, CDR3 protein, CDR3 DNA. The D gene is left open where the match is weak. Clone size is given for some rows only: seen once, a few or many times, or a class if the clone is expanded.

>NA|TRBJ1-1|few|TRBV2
CASRDGENTEAFF
TGTGCCAGCAGGGACGGCGAGAACACTGAAGCTTTCTTT
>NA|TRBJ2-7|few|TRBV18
CASSPSPGASEQYF
TGTGCCAGCTCACCAAGCCCGGGGGCAAGCGAGCAGTACTTC
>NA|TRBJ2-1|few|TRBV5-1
CASSVEGGSYNEQFF
TGCGCCAGCAGCGTGGAGGGGGGGTCCTACAATGAGCAGTTCTTC
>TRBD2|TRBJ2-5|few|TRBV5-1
CASSLGPGLAETQYF
TGCGCCAGCAGCTTGGGGCCGGGACTAGCAGAGACCCAGTACTTC
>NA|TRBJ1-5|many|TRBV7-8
CASSAYRVPSNQPQHF
TGTGCCAGCAGCGCGTACAGGGTACCTAGCAATCAGCCCCAGCATTTT
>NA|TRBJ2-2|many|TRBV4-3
CASSQGTSYPTGELFF
TGCGCCAGCAGCCAAGGCACCAGCTATCCCACCGGGGAGCTGTTTTTT
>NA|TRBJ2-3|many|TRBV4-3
CASSQDPGIDTQYF
TGCGCCAGCAGCCAAGATCCAGGGATAGATACGCAGTATTTT
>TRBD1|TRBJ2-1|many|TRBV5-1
CASSLIQGDGNEQFF
TGCGCCAGCAGCTTGATTCAGGGGGATGGCAATGAGCAGTTCTTC
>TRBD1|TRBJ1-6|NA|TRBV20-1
CSARGIGTGNSPLHF
TGCAGTGCTAGAGGAATAGGGACAGGGAATTCACCCCTCCACTTT
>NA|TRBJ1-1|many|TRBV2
CASNSDRGTEAFF
TGTGCCAGCAATTCGGACAGAGGCACTGAAGCTTTCTTT
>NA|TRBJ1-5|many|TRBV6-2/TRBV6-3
CASSYRGRYQPQHF
TGTGCCAGCAGTTACAGGGGCAGATATCAGCCCCAGCATTTT
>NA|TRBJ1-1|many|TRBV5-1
CASSLEGVRTNTEAFF
TGCGCCAGCAGCTTGGAAGGGGTGCGGACGAACACTGAAGCTTTCTTT
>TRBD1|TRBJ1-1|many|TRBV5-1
CASSLVTGVNTEAFF
TGCGCCAGCAGCTTGGTAACAGGGGTGAACACTGAAGCTTTCTTT
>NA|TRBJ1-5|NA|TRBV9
CASSRGQHSNQPQHF
TGTGCCAGCAGTAGGGGACAACATAGCAATCAGCCCCAGCATTTT
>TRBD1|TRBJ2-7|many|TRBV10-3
CAITQGEQGRSEQYF
TGTGCCATCACCCAGGGGGAACAGGGGCGCAGCGAGCAGTACTTC
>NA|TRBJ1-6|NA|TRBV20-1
CSAPGPGRALHF
TGCAGTGCTCCTGGACCGGGGAGGGCCCTCCACTTT
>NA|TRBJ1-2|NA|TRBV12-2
CASRLADTGPTNYGYTF
TGTGCAAGTCGCTTAGCGGATACAGGACCTACTAACTATGGCTACACCTTC
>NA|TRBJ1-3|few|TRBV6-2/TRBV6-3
CASSYAGTPSGNTIYF
TGTGCCAGCAGCTACGCCGGGACTCCCTCTGGAAACACCATATATTTT
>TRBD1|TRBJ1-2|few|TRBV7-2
CASRGGTGRWFNYGYTF
TGTGCCAGCAGAGGAGGGACAGGGAGGTGGTTTAACTATGGCTACACCTTC
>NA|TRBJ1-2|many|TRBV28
CASSPSGGYTF
TGTGCCAGCAGCCCTTCGGGCGGCTACACCTTC
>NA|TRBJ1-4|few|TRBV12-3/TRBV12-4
CASSQDPGREKLFF
TGTGCCAGCAGCCAGGACCCAGGGAGGGAAAAACTGTTTTTT
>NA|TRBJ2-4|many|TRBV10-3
CAISEGTSYIDIQYF
TGTGCCATCAGTGAGGGGACATCCTATATCGACATTCAGTACTTC
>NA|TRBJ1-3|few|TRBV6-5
CASREHSGNTIYF
TGTGCCAGCAGGGAGCACTCTGGAAACACCATATATTTT
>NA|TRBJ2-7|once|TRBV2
CASSLPLYEQYF
TGTGCCAGCAGCCTACCCCTCTACGAGCAGTACTTC